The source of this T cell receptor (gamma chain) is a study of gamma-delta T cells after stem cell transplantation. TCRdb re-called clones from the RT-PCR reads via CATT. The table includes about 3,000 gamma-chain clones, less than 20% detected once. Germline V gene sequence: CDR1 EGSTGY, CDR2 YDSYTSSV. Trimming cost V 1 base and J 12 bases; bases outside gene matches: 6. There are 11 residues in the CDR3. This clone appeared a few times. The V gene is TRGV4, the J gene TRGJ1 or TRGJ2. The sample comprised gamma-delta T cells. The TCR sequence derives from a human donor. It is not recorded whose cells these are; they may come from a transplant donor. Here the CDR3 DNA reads TGTGCCACCTGGGATGGCGCGCCGAAACTCTTT. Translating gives CATWDGAPKLF.